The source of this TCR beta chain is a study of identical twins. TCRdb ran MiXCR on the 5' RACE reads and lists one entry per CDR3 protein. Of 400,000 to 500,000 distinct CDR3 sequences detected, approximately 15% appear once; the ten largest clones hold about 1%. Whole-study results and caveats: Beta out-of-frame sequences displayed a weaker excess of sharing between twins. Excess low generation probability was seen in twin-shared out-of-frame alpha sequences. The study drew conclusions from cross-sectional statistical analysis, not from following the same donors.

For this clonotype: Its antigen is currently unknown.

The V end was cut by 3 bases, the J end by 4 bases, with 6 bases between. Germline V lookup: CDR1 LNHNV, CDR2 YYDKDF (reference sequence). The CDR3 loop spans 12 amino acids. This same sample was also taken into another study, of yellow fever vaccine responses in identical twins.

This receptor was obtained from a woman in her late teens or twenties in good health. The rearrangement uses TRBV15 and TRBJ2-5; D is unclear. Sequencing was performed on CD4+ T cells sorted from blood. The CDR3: CATSSQTETQYF. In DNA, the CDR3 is TGTGCCACCAGCAGTCAAACAGAGACCCAGTACTTC.